These 22 T cell receptor beta chains originate from one sample sequenced in a study of blood T cell dynamics during melanoma immunotherapy. Time point specified: pre-treatment baseline. Clones were sequenced by immunoSEQ multiplex PCR, and TCRdb holds only the in-frame ones, with some missing. In the table there are approximately 9,600 clones, about 91% of which are singletons. The sample here was blood, taken from a patient treated with checkpoint blockade. The receptors originated from a human donor with melanoma.

The gene calls are TRBV7-9 and TRBJ2-3; 7 nucleotides line up with TRBD1. Germline lookup yields CDR1 SEHNR and CDR2 FQNEAQ (reference sequence). Unmatched junction bases numbered 7, after V lost 4 bases and J lost 3 bases. The CDR3 runs to 15 residues. CDR3 region: CASSSRQGSTDTQYF. In nucleotides, the CDR3 is TGTGCCAGCAGCTCAAGACAGGGATCGACAGATACGCAGTATTTT.

This rearrangement joins TRBV7-3 to TRBJ2-1; no clear D gene. This CDR3 is built from 13 residues. From germline, CDR1 is SGHTA and CDR2 FQGTGA. V was cut by 1 base and J by 8 bases, with 9 bases left in between. The CDR3 is CASSLSVGDEQFF. The CDR3 nucleotides read TGTGCCAGCAGCTTAAGCGTTGGGGATGAGCAGTTCTTC.

This clone occurred once. V is TRBV7-6 and J is TRBJ2-7; perhaps TRBD1 as D (6 bases). The CDR3 loop spans 15 amino acids. Germline V CDR1 and CDR2: SGHVS, FNYEAQ. Trimming removed 1 base from V and 1 base from J, with 11 bases in between. CDR3 sequence reads: CASSLGDKGSYEQYF. CDR3 nucleotides: TGTGCCAGCAGCTTAGGGGACAAGGGGTCCTACGAGCAGTACTTC. Variable domain in full (rest from reference TRBV7-6 and TRBJ2-7): GAGVSQSPRYKVTKRGQDVALRCDPISGHVSLYWYRQALGQGPEFLTYFNYEAQQDKSGLPNDRFSAERPEGSISTLTIQRTEQRDSAMYRCASSLGDKGSYEQYFGPGTRLTVT.

V usage is TRBV6-5 and J usage is TRBJ2-7; no reliable D call. The CDR3 is 12 residues long. V was trimmed by 5 bases and J by 6 bases, leaving 11 bases between them. Germline CDR1 reads MNHEY; CDR2 reads SVGAGI. Written as DNA, the CDR3 is TGTGCCAGCAGTGGCTCGGGCTCCGAGCAGTACTTC. Protein sequence: CASSGSGSEQYF.

The chain uses TRBV28 and TRBJ2-7, with 9 bases identical to TRBD1. The CDR3 is 17 residues long. Losses at the gene ends were 1 base for V and 4 bases for J; bases not matched to a gene: 11. The germline gives CDR1 MDHEN, CDR2 SYDVKM. As DNA, the CDR3 is TGTGCCAGCAGTTTATTAGCAGGGACAGGGTTTTCTTACGAGCAGTACTTC. Translating it yields CASSLLAGTGFSYEQYF.

The rearrangement uses TRBV23-1 and TRBJ2-5; TRBD2 matches 11 bases. TRBV23-1 is assigned to the ORF class and has an uncertain function. The length of the CDR3 is 16 residues. J gave up 0 bases and V 11 bases, and 11 bases lay outside the gene matches. The CDR3 spells CAVPLAGDPYQETQYF. As DNA, the CDR3 is TGCGCCGTACCACTAGCGGGAGATCCGTACCAAGAGACCCAGTACTTC.

This rearrangement joins TRBV29-1 to TRBJ2-2, with D tentatively TRBD2 (6 bases). The length of the CDR3 is 14 residues. Trimming removed 4 bases at V and 0 bases at J, with 9 bases between. CDR1 is SQVTM and CDR2 is ANQGSEA in the germline V gene. In DNA form, the CDR3 reads TGCAGCGTTGGGTCGGGAGCGAACACCGGGGAGCTGTTTTTT. Protein product: CSVGSGANTGELFF.

The chain carries TRBV29-1 and TRBJ2-6; D is perhaps TRBD1 (5 bases). V was clipped by 4 bases and J by 0 bases, with 10 bases between them. The CDR3 has 15 residues. In germline, CDR1 is SQVTM, CDR2 ANQGSEA. DNA of the CDR3: TGCAGCGTTGGAAAACAGGTCTCTGGGGCCAACGTCCTGACTTTC. Translation: CSVGKQVSGANVLTF. Variable domain in full (rest from reference TRBV29-1 and TRBJ2-6): SAVISQKPSRDICQRGTSLTIQCQVDSQVTMMFWYRQQPGQSLTLIATANQGSEATYESGFVIDKFPISRPNLTFSTLTVSNMSPEDSSIYLCSVGKQVSGANVLTFGAGSRLTVL.

This chain links TRBV28 with TRBJ2-3; the D is unclear. Germline CDR1 is MDHEN and CDR2 is SYDVKM. Deletions cut 4 bases from V and 0 bases from J, with 8 bases between. The CDR3 loop spans 14 amino acids. CDR3 loop: CASSSGPSTDTQYF. As DNA, the CDR3 is TGTGCCAGCAGTTCCGGGCCGAGCACAGATACGCAGTATTTT. Full variable domain (rest looked up from reference TRBV28 and TRBJ2-3): DVKVTQSSRYLVKRTGEKVFLECVQDMDHENMFWYRQDPGLGLRLIYFSYDVKMKEKGDIPEGYSVSREKKERFSLILESASTNQTSMYLCASSSGPSTDTQYFGPGTRLTVL.

In its sample, this clone was seen once. The chain joins TRBV7-9 to TRBJ2-3, with D possibly being TRBD2 (5 bases). CDR1 and CDR2 (germline): SEHNR, FQNEAQ (reference sequence). The V and J ends lost 6 bases and 4 bases respectively, with 20 bases between them. This CDR3 spans 16 amino acids. CDR3 in amino acids: CASSPYPRERADTQYF. The CDR3 region has the DNA TGTGCCAGCAGTCCTTATCCCCGGGAAAGGGCAGATACGCAGTATTTT.

The chain couples TRBV29-1 to TRBJ2-3; D may be TRBD2 (6 bases). Trimming removed 6 bases from V and 1 base from J, with 11 bases in between. Germline values: CDR1 SQVTM, CDR2 ANQGSEA. The CDR3 extends over 13 amino acids. CDR3 in amino acids: CSVDWGGTDTQYF. CDR3 nucleotide sequence: TGCAGCGTAGACTGGGGGGGCACAGATACGCAGTATTTT.

V is TRBV19 and J is TRBJ2-2, with TRBD1 identical over 9 bases. The CDR3 covers 16 residues. Germline V gene data show CDR1 as LNHDA and CDR2 as SQIVND (reference sequence). With V trimmed by 2 bases and J by 6 bases, 7 bases remained unmatched. DNA of the CDR3: TGTGCCAGTAGTATAAGGACAGGGGTCTATGCCGGGGAGCTGTTTTTT. Protein product: CASSIRTGVYAGELFF.

This clone has more than one count but fewer than ten. The chain links TRBV10-3 to TRBJ2-3, with D uncertain. Germline assignment: CDR1 ENHRY and CDR2 SYGVKD. The V and J ends lost 4 bases and 0 bases respectively, with 14 bases between them. The CDR3 consists of 16 residues. This chain's CDR3 is CAISGMAKASTDTQYF. The CDR3 DNA reads TGTGCCATCAGTGGAATGGCTAAAGCTAGCACAGATACGCAGTATTTT.

The chain couples TRBV11-2 to TRBJ2-7; perhaps TRBD1 as D (6 bases). There are 15 residues in the CDR3. Between the trimmed V and J ends, which lost 0 bases and 3 bases, there was a span of 12 bases. Germline V lookup: CDR1 SGHAT, CDR2 FQNNGV. The CDR3 DNA reads TGTGCCAGCAGCTTAGAGGCGGCAGGGGTCTACGAGCAGTACTTC. It is translated as CASSLEAAGVYEQYF.

The chain recombines TRBV2 with TRBJ2-5; the D gene is possibly TRBD2 (6 bases). The CDR3 covers 17 residues. Trimming stripped 4 bases from V and 4 bases from J, with 22 bases between. Looked up from germline, CDR1 is SNHLY and CDR2 is FYNNEI. CDR3 bases: TGTGCCAGCAGTGCCGGAGGGGCTCGGGTTATGGGAGAGACCCAGTACTTC. It codes for CASSAGGARVMGETQYF.

The gene calls are TRBV30 and TRBJ1-6, with a weak D call TRBD1 (5 bases). Trimming shortened V by 4 bases and J by 4 bases, and 11 bases separated the two germline ends. The CDR3 length is 14 residues. Germline lookup yields CDR1 GTSNPN and CDR2 SVGIG (reference sequence). CDR3 DNA sequence: TGTGCCTGGACGACAGTGTCGTATAATTCACCCCTCCACTTT. It encodes CAWTTVSYNSPLHF.

The chain recombines TRBV15 with TRBJ2-7; 9 bases align to TRBD2. The length of the CDR3 is 16 residues. The J segment lost 5 bases and the V segment lost 5 bases, leaving 13 bases of the junction unmatched. CDR1 is LNHNV, CDR2 YYDKDF, per germline (reference sequence). CDR3 bases: TGTGCCACCAGCTCCACCCTTGGGACTAGCTCGGACGAGCAGTACTTC. Its translation: CATSSTLGTSSDEQYF.

In its sample, this clone was seen once. The chain uses TRBV7-2 and TRBJ1-2; D remains ambiguous. Per germline, CDR1 SGHTA and CDR2 FQGNSA. Trimming stripped 1 base from V and 4 bases from J, with 10 bases between. The CDR3 runs 14 residues. CDR3 sequence reads: CASSLDKGPYGYTF. CDR3 coding DNA: TGTGCCAGCAGCTTAGACAAAGGGCCCTATGGCTACACCTTC.

V usage is TRBV7-2 and J usage is TRBJ2-3; 9 nucleotides align to TRBD1. CDR1 SGHTA and CDR2 FQGNSA come from the germline V gene. Trimming cost V 5 bases and J 4 bases; bases outside gene matches: 10. The CDR3 runs 16 residues. CDR3 amino acids: CASSPHTGGISDTQYF. The CDR3 nucleotides read TGTGCCAGCAGCCCCCATACAGGGGGCATATCAGATACGCAGTATTTT.

V usage is TRBV6-1 and J usage is TRBJ2-1; TRBD1 matches 11 bases. The CDR3 is made up of 14 amino acids. Looked up from germline, CDR1 is MNHNS and CDR2 is SASEGT. V shed 5 bases and J 8 bases; nucleotides not matched to a gene: 5. The CDR3 bases are TGTGCCAGCAGTCCCGGACAGGGGGCCGATGAGCAGTTCTTC. Residues: CASSPGQGADEQFF.

The chain uses TRBV4-3 and TRBJ2-2; D is ambiguous. V was shortened by 0 bases and J by 6 bases, with 8 bases between the two germline ends. The CDR3 covers 14 residues. The germline V gene encodes CDR1 LGHNA and CDR2 YSLEER. The CDR3 reads CASSQEWQSGELFF. In nucleotides, the CDR3 is TGCGCCAGCAGCCAAGAGTGGCAGTCCGGGGAGCTGTTTTTT.

This clone was seen only a few times. The V call is TRBV19, the J call TRBJ2-6; the D is unclear. The CDR3 sequence is 15 residues long. The germline V gene encodes CDR1 LNHDA and CDR2 SQIVND (reference sequence). Trimming left V 9 bases short and J 0 bases short, with 12 bases between. CDR3 in DNA: TGTGCCAGCGGTGGTCAAGGCTCTGGGGCCAACGTCCTGACTTTC. Protein: CASGGQGSGANVLTF.